A selection of T cell receptor beta chains follows, all from one sample in a study of T cells in Graves' hyperthyroidism and ophthalmopathy. MiXCR, run by TCRdb on the multiplex PCR reads, gives a single entry per CDR3 protein. The data show approximately 370,000 distinct CDR3 sequences, with roughly a sixth seen just once and about a third held by the top ten. The sequenced sample was blood. Source of these receptors: a woman in her 30s with Graves' hyperthyroidism that later progressed to Graves' ophthalmopathy. Both conserved end residues are part of each CDR3. A D gene is named only where the DNA matches it firmly. Clone size is given for some rows only: seen once, a few or many times, or a class if the clone is expanded.

cdr3_nt | cdr3_aa | d_call | j_call | clone_size | v_call
TGTGCCAGCTTTTCGGGTTCTTCCTACAATGAGCAGTTCTTC | CASFSGSSYNEQFF | . | TRBJ2-1 | . | TRBV28
TGCGGGGGTCGGACAGGGCACGACGAGCAGTACTTC | CGGRTGHDEQYF | TRBD1 | TRBJ2-7 | . | TRBV20-1
TGTGCCAGTGCTCCGGACAGGGGGCTGGGGGCCAACGTCCTGACTTTC | CASAPDRGLGANVLTF | TRBD1 | TRBJ2-6 | . | TRBV19
TGTGCCAGCAGCACCCTGGCTAGCGGGGGAAGCACAGATACGCAGTATTTT | CASSTLASGGSTDTQYF | TRBD2 | TRBJ2-3 | many | TRBV5-5
TGCGCCAGCAGCCAAGAGGGCCAGGTAAACTACGAGCAGTACTTC | CASSQEGQVNYEQYF | . | TRBJ2-7 | . | TRBV4-1
TGCAGCGTTGATTTATCGGGGGCGCAAGGCTACACCTTC | CSVDLSGAQGYTF | . | TRBJ1-2 | many | TRBV29-1
TGTGCCTGGAGTGTGCTCAGGGGTGGGAAGGAAAAACTGTTTTTT | CAWSVLRGGKEKLFF | . | TRBJ1-4 | many | TRBV30
TGTGCCTGTATCCCCGGGACCTACAATGAGCAGTTCTTC | CACIPGTYNEQFF | . | TRBJ2-1 | many | TRBV30
TGTGCCAGCAGCCCTTTCCGACAGGGGGACTACACCTTC | CASSPFRQGDYTF | TRBD1 | TRBJ1-2 | many | TRBV2
TGCGCCAGCAGCCAAGATTCGGGGAACACTGAAGCTTTCTTT | CASSQDSGNTEAFF | . | TRBJ1-1 | many | TRBV4-1
TGTGCCAGCAGCCAAGTTCCTAGCGACGAGCAGTACTTC | CASSQVPSDEQYF | . | TRBJ2-7 | many | TRBV3-1
TGTGCCAGCAGCTTAGCCGGGACTAGCACAGATACGCAGTATTTT | CASSLAGTSTDTQYF | . | TRBJ2-3 | many | TRBV11-2
TGTGCCAGCAGTGAGACCGCAGATACGCAGTATTTT | CASSETADTQYF | . | TRBJ2-3 | many | TRBV6-1
TGCAGCGTTGAAGAGGCTAGCGGGCGGTCTACGCAGTATTTT | CSVEEASGRSTQYF | TRBD2 | TRBJ2-3 | . | TRBV29-1
TGTGCCAGCAGTTACGTGACAGGGGTTGGTGAAAAACTGTTTTTT | CASSYVTGVGEKLFF | TRBD1 | TRBJ1-4 | . | TRBV6-9
TGTGCCAGCAGTTACTCGCCGGACTTCACAGATACGCAGTATTTT | CASSYSPDFTDTQYF | . | TRBJ2-3 | many | TRBV6-5
TGTGCCAGCAGCTCAAGACAAGGCGGGGATGAGCAGTTCTTC | CASSSRQGGDEQFF | . | TRBJ2-1 | many | TRBV2
TGTGCCAGCAGTGACACGACTAAAAATGGCTACACCTTC | CASSDTTKNGYTF | . | TRBJ1-2 | many | TRBV25-1
TGTGCCAGCAGTCTTCAGGGGGAGAATCAGCCCCAGCATTTT | CASSLQGENQPQHF | TRBD1 | TRBJ1-5 | few | TRBV7-9
TGTGCCAGCAGCTTAGGCGGGACCTGGGGGCCCCAGTACTTC | CASSLGGTWGPQYF | . | TRBJ2-5 | many | TRBV11-2
TGTGCCAGCTCCCGACAGGACAATGAGCAGTTCTTC | CASSRQDNEQFF | . | TRBJ2-1 | many | TRBV28
TGTGCCAGCCTGATAGGGGCTTCCTACAATGAGCAGTTCTTC | CASLIGASYNEQFF | . | TRBJ2-1 | many | TRBV7-8
TGTGCCAGCAGCTTCGCTAGCAGCAGCTACGAGCAGTACTTC | CASSFASSSYEQYF | . | TRBJ2-7 | many | TRBV11-2
TGTGCCAGCAGGCCGGGATCTCCAGGCTACACCTTC | CASRPGSPGYTF | . | TRBJ1-2 | . | TRBV6-1
TGTGCCAGCAGCCAAGATATGGGACAGATCCACAATGAGCAGTTCTTC | CASSQDMGQIHNEQFF | TRBD1 | TRBJ2-1 | once | TRBV14
TGTGCCAGCAGCTTCTCCGGGACTAGGGGGACAGATACGCAGTATTTT | CASSFSGTRGTDTQYF | TRBD2 | TRBJ2-3 | many | TRBV7-9
TGTGCCAGCAGCTTAGGGCAACCAAGCACAGATACGCAGTATTTT | CASSLGQPSTDTQYF | . | TRBJ2-3 | many | TRBV11-2
TGTGCCACCAGCAGAGATAGAAGTTTAAATGAGCAGTTCTTC | CATSRDRSLNEQFF | . | TRBJ2-1 | many | TRBV15
TGTGCCAGCAATCTGGGGTTGATGAGGGAGCAGTACTTC | CASNLGLMREQYF | . | TRBJ2-7 | few | TRBV14
TGCAGTGCCCGAGACAGGGGCGCCCGGTTCTTTGGCTACACCTTC | CSARDRGARFFGYTF | TRBD1 | TRBJ1-2 | . | TRBV20-1
TGCGCCAGCAGCTTGGTTCCAGGGTTGAACACTGAAGCTTTCTTT | CASSLVPGLNTEAFF | . | TRBJ1-1 | many | TRBV5-1
TGTGCCAGCAGACTAGAGGGGGGCATTCTCGACTATGGCTACACCTTC | CASRLEGGILDYGYTF | . | TRBJ1-2 | many | TRBV3-1
TGTGCCAGCAGTTACTCGGCGAACTTGAACACTGAAGCTTTCTTT | CASSYSANLNTEAFF | . | TRBJ1-1 | many | TRBV6-5
TGTGCCTGGAGTACCAGCGCGAATGAGCAGTTCTTC | CAWSTSANEQFF | . | TRBJ2-1 | many | TRBV30
TGTGCCAGCAGTCTCAGGACAGGAACAACCTACGAGCAGTACTTC | CASSLRTGTTYEQYF | TRBD1 | TRBJ2-7 | many | TRBV27
TGTGCCAGCAGCCTGACAGGGGGCAACTATGGCTACACCTTC | CASSLTGGNYGYTF | TRBD1 | TRBJ1-2 | many | TRBV7-9
TGTGCCAGCCGCGATCAGGGCACCGGGGAGCTGTTTTTT | CASRDQGTGELFF | . | TRBJ2-2 | many | TRBV3-1
TGCAGCTCTGGGTCTGGCACAGATACGCAGTATTTT | CSSGSGTDTQYF | . | TRBJ2-3 | . | TRBV29-1
TGTGCCAGAGGACCGAATCCGGGGAATGAGCAGTTCTTC | CARGPNPGNEQFF | . | TRBJ2-1 | many | TRBV5-5
TGTGCCAGCACTCCGCTAACGTCAGAGACCCAGTACTTC | CASTPLTSETQYF | . | TRBJ2-5 | many | TRBV2
TGTGCCAGCAGACCTTTGGGGGGCGCGGCGTACACTGAAGCTTTCTTT | CASRPLGGAAYTEAFF | . | TRBJ1-1 | many | TRBV12-3/TRBV12-4
TGTGCCAGCAGCCCAGGACAGTATTCCCCCGAGCAGTACTTC | CASSPGQYSPEQYF | . | TRBJ2-7 | many | TRBV7-9
TGCGCCAGCAGCCTCCGGCTAGCGGGAGGTCACTACGAGCAGTACTTC | CASSLRLAGGHYEQYF | TRBD2 | TRBJ2-7 | many | TRBV4-1
TGTGCCAGCAGACGGACAGGCAATCAGCCCCAGCATTTT | CASRRTGNQPQHF | . | TRBJ1-5 | . | TRBV6-2/TRBV6-3
TGTGCCAGCTCACCAAGCAGGGGGGGTTTGGACGAGCAGTACTTC | CASSPSRGGLDEQYF | . | TRBJ2-7 | many | TRBV18
TGTGCCAGCAGCTTAGGACTGGGATTCTACGAGCAGTACTTC | CASSLGLGFYEQYF | . | TRBJ2-7 | . | TRBV11-2
TGTGCCAGCAGCGATGGGGGAGGGGGGACAGCGAACACTGAAGCTTTCTTT | CASSDGGGGTANTEAFF | TRBD1 | TRBJ1-1 | many | TRBV13
TGTGCCAGCTCACCGGAGGACAACTATGGCTACACCTTC | CASSPEDNYGYTF | . | TRBJ1-2 | many | TRBV18
TGTGCCACCAGCGGACAGGATAATTCACCCCTCCACTTT | CATSGQDNSPLHF | TRBD1 | TRBJ1-6 | many | TRBV15
TGTGCCAGCAGCTCCCTCGGAGCGGGGATTGAAACGAGCTCCTACGAGCAGTACTTC | CASSSLGAGIETSSYEQYF | TRBD2 | TRBJ2-7 | few | TRBV5-6
TGCGCCAGCAGCCTCCTTTGGCTAGCGGGCACCCAAGAGACCCAGTACTTC | CASSLLWLAGTQETQYF | TRBD2 | TRBJ2-5 | few | TRBV4-1
TGCAGCGTTGAAATCAGGGGGCCTGGCTACACCTTC | CSVEIRGPGYTF | TRBD1 | TRBJ1-2 | few | TRBV29-1
TGTGCCAGCAGGTACGGACCCGCGGTGGAAGAAAAACTGTTTTTT | CASRYGPAVEEKLFF | . | TRBJ1-4 | many | TRBV7-2
TGTGCCAGCAGCAAAGCGACCGGGAGAAACACTGAAGCTTTCTTT | CASSKATGRNTEAFF | . | TRBJ1-1 | . | TRBV27
TGTGCCATCAGCTCTCCGGGGAACACTGAAGCTTTCTTT | CAISSPGNTEAFF | . | TRBJ1-1 | many | TRBV10-3
TGCAGCGTTGTTAGCGCTTCCTACGAGCAGTACTTC | CSVVSASYEQYF | . | TRBJ2-7 | many | TRBV29-1
TGTGCCAGCAGTGCTTATCGGAGCCCCGCAGAGACCCAGTACTTC | CASSAYRSPAETQYF | . | TRBJ2-5 | . | TRBV2